Listed here is a single TCR beta chain. Here immunoSEQ multiplex PCR was the method, and the copy in TCRdb shows in-frame clones only, minus some. The sample has hundreds of thousands of clones, more than 95% seen once. CDR1 is MNHEY, CDR2 SMNVEV, per germline (reference sequence). The length of the CDR3 is 13 residues. The V and J ends lost 8 bases and 3 bases respectively, with 14 bases between them. These data are taken from a study of shared clonotypes between healthy human individuals. In the naive CD8 group, cells lacked CD45RO and were positively selected for CCR7, so terminally differentiated effector memory CD45RA+ cells were left out.

The sample taken for sequencing was naive CD8+ T cells sorted from blood. This receptor was identified in a man aged 25 to 40 in good health. This sequence joins TRBV27 and TRBJ2-7; D is unclear. The CDR3 loop reads CASGKANVYEQYF. In DNA form, the CDR3 reads TGTGCCAGCGGAAAGGCGAACGTCTACGAGCAGTACTTC.